The rows below give T cell receptor beta chains drawn from one sample of a study of T cell responses to AZD1222 COVID-19 vaccine. Some clones are missing from TCRdb's copy, which holds only in-frame ones; the method was immunoSEQ multiplex PCR. The sample has 100,000 to 150,000 clones; about 90% are singletons. The sample was peripheral blood, taken on day 0 of AZD1222 vaccination. These receptors were obtained from an adult in good health. Both conserved end residues are part of each CDR3. D genes are given only for firm matches. The listing skips clone size in some rows; elsewhere it reads once, few, many or a size class.

NA	TRBV5-1	TRBJ2-3	16	NA	CASSLGLSGLTDTQYF	TGCGCCAGCAGCTTAGGTCTAAGCGGACTCACAGATACGCAGTATTTT
few	TRBV18	TRBJ2-5	15	TRBD2	CASSPGTSGEETQYF	TGTGCCAGCTCACCGGGGACTAGCGGGGAAGAGACCCAGTACTTC
NA	TRBV29-1	TRBJ1-3	14	NA	CSVYPGISGNTIYF	TGCAGCGTCTACCCAGGCATCTCTGGAAACACCATATATTTT
NA	TRBV6-5	TRBJ1-2	16	NA	CASSSISGRTNYGYTF	TGTGCCAGCAGTTCAATCTCTGGACGGACGAACTATGGCTACACCTTC
NA	TRBV19	TRBJ1-2	12	NA	CASSTHNYGYTF	TGTGCCAGTAGTACCCACAACTATGGCTACACCTTC
NA	TRBV5-8	TRBJ1-4	14	NA	CASSLKTTNEKLFF	TGTGCCAGCAGCTTGAAGACAACTAATGAAAAACTGTTTTTT
NA	TRBV25-1	TRBJ2-1	18	NA	CASSDMVHGPAAYNEQFF	TGTGCCAGCAGTGATATGGTCCATGGACCGGCCGCCTACAATGAGCAGTTCTTC
few	TRBV6-2/TRBV6-3	TRBJ1-5	17	NA	CASSSPTRGRAYQPQHF	TGTGCCAGCAGTAGTCCTACCAGAGGGAGGGCCTATCAGCCCCAGCATTTT
NA	TRBV19	TRBJ2-2	14	TRBD2	CASRASGNTGELFF	TGTGCCAGTAGGGCTAGCGGGAACACCGGGGAGCTGTTTTTT
NA	TRBV5-1	TRBJ1-4	16	NA	CASSETGTPTNEKLFF	TGCGCCAGCAGCGAAACAGGGACCCCAACTAATGAAAAACTGTTTTTT
NA	TRBV7-2	TRBJ2-3	13	NA	CASSLALTDTQYF	TGTGCCAGCAGCTTAGCCCTGACAGATACGCAGTATTTT
once	TRBV5-1	TRBJ1-1	16	NA	CASSNSGTRVSAEAFF	TGCGCCAGCAGCAATTCCGGGACCCGGGTGTCGGCTGAAGCTTTCTTT
NA	TRBV4-1	TRBJ1-1	13	NA	CASSQVRGTEAFF	TGCGCCAGCAGCCAAGTCCGTGGGACTGAAGCTTTCTTT
NA	TRBV3-1/TRBV3-2	TRBJ2-3	16	TRBD2	CASSPPERGGRNTQYF	TGTGCCAGCAGCCCCCCGGAGCGGGGGGGCAGAAATACGCAGTATTTT
NA	TRBV4-3	TRBJ1-2	15	NA	CASSQVLGLNYGYTF	TGCGCCAGCAGCCAAGTACTGGGACTGAACTATGGCTACACCTTC
NA	TRBV28	TRBJ1-6	14	NA	CASSPPGSNSPLHF	TGTGCCAGCAGTCCGCCCGGTAGTAATTCACCCCTCCACTTT
NA	TRBV5-6	TRBJ2-1	17	NA	CASSQSPGGYTNNEQFF	TGTGCCAGCAGCCAAAGTCCCGGCGGGTACACAAACAATGAGCAGTTCTTC
NA	TRBV18	TRBJ1-1	15	NA	CASSPEGPTNTEAFF	TGTGCCAGCTCACCAGAGGGACCGACGAACACTGAAGCTTTCTTT
once	TRBV5-4	TRBJ1-6	13	NA	CARNTQADSPLHF	TGTGCCAGAAACACCCAAGCAGATTCACCCCTCCACTTT
few	TRBV3-1/TRBV3-2	TRBJ2-7	12	NA	CASSRGGGEQYF	TGTGCCAGCAGCCGGGGAGGGGGCGAGCAGTACTTC
NA	TRBV11-2	TRBJ2-1	16	TRBD2	CASSLTGTSDNNEQFF	TGTGCCAGCAGCCTCACCGGGACTAGCGACAACAATGAGCAGTTCTTC
NA	TRBV5-4	TRBJ1-3	14	NA	CASSLQGTGNTIYF	TGTGCCAGCAGCCTGCAGGGAACTGGAAACACCATATATTTT
NA	TRBV27	TRBJ2-1	16	TRBD2	CASSRPSGRAYNEQFF	TGTGCCAGCAGCCGACCTAGCGGGAGGGCCTACAATGAGCAGTTCTTC
few	TRBV7-9	TRBJ1-5	18	NA	CASSLWSGGSISNQPQHF	TGTGCCAGCAGCTTATGGTCAGGAGGTTCGATAAGCAATCAGCCCCAGCATTTT
NA	TRBV3-1/TRBV3-2	TRBJ1-2	13	NA	CASSPTAGDGYTF	TGTGCCAGCAGCCCGACAGCAGGGGATGGCTACACCTTC
NA	TRBV18	TRBJ1-1	12	NA	CASRSVNTEAFF	TGTGCCAGCCGGTCGGTGAACACTGAAGCTTTCTTT
NA	TRBV12-3/TRBV12-4	TRBJ1-2	13	TRBD1	CASSLPGGNGYTF	TGTGCCAGCAGTTTGCCAGGGGGCAATGGCTACACCTTC
many	TRBV6-2/TRBV6-3	TRBJ2-2	16	TRBD2	CASSYSMPSGTGELFF	TGTGCCAGCAGTTACTCGATGCCTAGCGGGACCGGGGAGCTGTTTTTT
NA	TRBV27	TRBJ1-5	15	NA	CASSLGTRSNQPQHF	TGTGCCAGCAGTCTAGGGACGCGGAGCAATCAGCCCCAGCATTTT
once	TRBV27	TRBJ2-4	16	NA	CASSFRGGGDKNIQYF	TGTGCCAGCAGTTTCAGGGGAGGAGGGGACAAAAACATTCAGTACTTC
NA	TRBV30	TRBJ1-6	13	NA	CAWLLRGGSPLHF	TGTGCCTGGCTGCTTAGGGGGGGATCACCCCTCCACTTT
few	TRBV18	TRBJ2-3	13	NA	CASQAETADTQYF	TGTGCCAGCCAGGCGGAAACAGCAGATACGCAGTATTTT
NA	TRBV18	TRBJ1-4	13	NA	CASSPGQVDKLFF	TGTGCCAGCTCACCAGGGCAGGTCGACAAACTGTTTTTT
NA	TRBV29-1	TRBJ2-7	15	NA	CSVEDRDTSSYEQYF	TGCAGCGTTGAAGATCGGGACACCAGCTCCTACGAGCAGTACTTC
few	TRBV5-1	TRBJ2-2	16	NA	CASSSGVLRNTGELFF	TGCGCCAGCAGCTCCGGGGTCCTACGGAACACCGGGGAGCTGTTTTTT
NA	TRBV19	TRBJ2-1	14	TRBD2	CASSLQTSGSLRFF	TGTGCCAGTAGTCTGCAGACTAGCGGGAGTCTGAGGTTCTTC
NA	TRBV4-1	TRBJ2-7	14	NA	CASSRTSYSYEQYF	TGCGCCAGCAGCCGCACTAGCTACTCCTACGAGCAGTACTTC
NA	TRBV2	TRBJ1-5	14	NA	CASSSRGVNQPQHF	TGTGCCAGCAGTTCACGAGGGGTCAATCAGCCCCAGCATTTT
NA	TRBV6-5	TRBJ2-2	14	NA	CASSYSGYTGELFF	TGTGCCAGCAGTTACTCGGGTTACACCGGGGAGCTGTTTTTT
NA	TRBV28	TRBJ1-1	15	TRBD1	CASSPPTGRVTEAFF	TGTGCCAGCAGCCCCCCGACAGGGCGGGTCACTGAAGCTTTCTTT
NA	TRBV7-2	TRBJ2-7	16	NA	CASSLTGGLHSYEQYF	TGTGCCAGCAGCTTAACGGGGGGCCTCCACTCCTACGAGCAGTACTTC
NA	TRBV30	TRBJ1-6	14	NA	CAWSVSQGKSPLHF	TGTGCCTGGAGTGTCAGCCAGGGGAAGTCACCCCTCCACTTT
NA	TRBV7-3	TRBJ2-1	14	TRBD2	CASSLTPGGNEQFF	TGTGCCAGCAGCTTAACGCCGGGGGGGAATGAGCAGTTCTTC
NA	TRBV7-9	TRBJ2-5	15	NA	CASSLGAGKGETQYF	TGTGCCAGCAGCTTAGGGGCAGGGAAGGGAGAGACCCAGTACTTC
NA	TRBV7-2	TRBJ2-2	14	TRBD2	CASTPTSGTGELFF	TGTGCCAGCACCCCGACTAGCGGAACCGGGGAGCTGTTTTTT
once	TRBV13	TRBJ1-2	15	NA	CASSLGLQAPYGYTF	TGTGCCAGCAGCTTAGGCCTGCAGGCCCCTTATGGCTACACCTTC